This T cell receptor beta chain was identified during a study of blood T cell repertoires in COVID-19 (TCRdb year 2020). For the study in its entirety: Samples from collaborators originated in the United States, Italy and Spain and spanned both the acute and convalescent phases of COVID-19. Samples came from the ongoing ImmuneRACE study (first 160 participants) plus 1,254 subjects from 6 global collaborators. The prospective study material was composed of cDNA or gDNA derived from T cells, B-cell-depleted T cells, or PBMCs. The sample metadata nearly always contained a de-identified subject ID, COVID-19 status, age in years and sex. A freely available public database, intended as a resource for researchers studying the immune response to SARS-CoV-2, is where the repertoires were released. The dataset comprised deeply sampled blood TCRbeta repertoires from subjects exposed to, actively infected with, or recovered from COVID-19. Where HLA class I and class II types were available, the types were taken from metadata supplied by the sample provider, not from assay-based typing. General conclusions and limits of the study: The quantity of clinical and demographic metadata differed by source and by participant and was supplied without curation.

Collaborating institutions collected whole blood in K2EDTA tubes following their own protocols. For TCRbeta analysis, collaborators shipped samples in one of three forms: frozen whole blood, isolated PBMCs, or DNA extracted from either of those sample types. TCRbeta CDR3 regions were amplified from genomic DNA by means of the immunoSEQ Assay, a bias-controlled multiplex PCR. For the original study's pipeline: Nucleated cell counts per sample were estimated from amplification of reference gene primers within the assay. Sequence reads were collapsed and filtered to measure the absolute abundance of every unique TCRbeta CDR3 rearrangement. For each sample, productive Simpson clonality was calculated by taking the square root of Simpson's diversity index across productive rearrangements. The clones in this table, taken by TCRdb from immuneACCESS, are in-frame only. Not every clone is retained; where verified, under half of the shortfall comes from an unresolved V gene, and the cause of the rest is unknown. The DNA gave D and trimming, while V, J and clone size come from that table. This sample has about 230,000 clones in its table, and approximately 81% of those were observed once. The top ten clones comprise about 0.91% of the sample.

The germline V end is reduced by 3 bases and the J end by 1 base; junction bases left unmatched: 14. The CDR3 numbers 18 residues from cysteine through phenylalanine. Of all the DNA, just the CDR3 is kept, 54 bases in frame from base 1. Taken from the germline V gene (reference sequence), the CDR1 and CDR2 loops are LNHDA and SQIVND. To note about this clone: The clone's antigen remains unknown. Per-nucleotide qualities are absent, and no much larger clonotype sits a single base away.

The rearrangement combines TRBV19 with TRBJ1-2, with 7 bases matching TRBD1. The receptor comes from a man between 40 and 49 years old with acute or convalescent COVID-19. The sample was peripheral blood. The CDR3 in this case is CASSMAPGTAMLNYGYTF. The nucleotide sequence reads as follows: TGTGCCAGTAGTATGGCCCCCGGGACAGCGATGCTTAACTATGGCTACACCTTC.